The 10 T cell receptor beta chains below were found in one sample sequenced in a study of neurological immune-mediated disorders. TCRdb analysed the 5' RACE reads with MiXCR anew, one entry per CDR3 protein. The sample has fewer than 25,000 distinct CDR3 sequences, about 10% seen once; the top ten hold 20% to 25%. The sequencing sample was made of PBMCs. The receptor source for this set is a woman in her sixties or seventies with HTLV-1-associated myelopathy (HAM/TSP).

This clonotype occurred many times. This chain links TRBV20-1 with TRBJ2-7; the match to TRBD1 covers 12 bases. The CDR3 is made up of 14 amino acids. Germline V CDR1 and CDR2: DFQATT, SNEGSKA (reference sequence). V was pared by 5 bases and J by 5 bases, with 7 bases of the junction left unmatched. The CDR3 here is CSAAPGTGGHEQYF. In DNA form, the CDR3 reads TGCAGTGCTGCTCCCGGGACAGGGGGCCACGAGCAGTACTTC.

There are a few counts of this clonotype. V and J are TRBV15 and TRBJ1-2; 7 positions agree with TRBD1. Germline V gene lookup returns CDR1 LNHNV and CDR2 YYDKDF (reference sequence). The ends lost 1 base at V and 0 bases at J; junction bases unmatched: 11. The CDR3 runs 18 residues. The CDR3 sequence: CATSRGSLWDSTNYGYTF. CDR3 sequence (DNA): TGTGCCACCAGCAGAGGGTCCCTCTGGGACAGTACTAACTATGGCTACACCTTC.

This clonotype was detected ten times or more. The chain joins TRBV18 to TRBJ1-1; unclear D gene. Trimming pared 2 bases from V and 1 base from J, leaving 8 bases between. CDR1 is KGHSH and CDR2 is LQKENI in the germline V gene. The CDR3 runs to 14 residues. CDR3 bases: TGTGCCAGCTCACCATGGATAGAGAACACTGAAGCTTTCTTT. This gives the protein CASSPWIENTEAFF.

In this sample, this clonotype turned up a few times. This chain joins TRBV6-2 or TRBV6-3 and TRBJ1-2; no clear D. V was cut by 2 bases and J by 7 bases, with 5 bases left in between. The germline CDR1 and CDR2 sequences are MNHEY and SVGEGT. The CDR3 totals 11 residues. CDR3 region: CASSYAGGYTF. The CDR3 DNA is TGTGCCAGCAGTTACGCTGGTGGCTACACCTTC.

This clonotype was picked up many times. V usage is TRBV5-1 and J usage is TRBJ2-3; 9 bases fit TRBD2. The CDR3 has 15 residues. J was trimmed by 3 bases and V by 3 bases; bases with no gene match: 5. Germline CDR1 is SGHRS and CDR2 is YFSETQ. CDR3: CASSSSGEGTDTQYF. DNA for the CDR3: TGCGCCAGCAGCTCTAGCGGGGAAGGGACAGATACGCAGTATTTT.

This clonotype came up many times. The V and J genes are TRBV6-5 and TRBJ2-1; D not certain. The ends were cut back, 6 bases at V and 12 bases at J, with 15 bases in the middle. CDR3 size: 12 residues. CDR1 and CDR2 from the germline V gene are MNHEY and SVGAGI. The CDR3 loop is CASSRYGSSQFF. The CDR3 bases are TGTGCCAGCAGCCGCTACGGTTCTTCGCAGTTCTTC.

This clonotype was seen repeatedly, ten times or more. The chain combines TRBV5-1 with TRBJ2-7; D is possibly TRBD1 (6 bases). With 3 bases removed from V and 2 bases from J, the gap between germline ends came to 12 bases. The CDR3 contains 14 residues. Looked up from germline, CDR1 is SGHRS and CDR2 is YFSETQ. The CDR3 nucleotides are TGCGCCAGCAGCTCCCTACAGGGACCCTACGAGCAGTACTTC. Translating it yields CASSSLQGPYEQYF.

This clonotype appeared many times. The rearrangement uses TRBV5-1 and TRBJ2-3; TRBD2 aligns across 7 bases. J was trimmed by 0 bases and V by 7 bases; bases with no gene match: 2. Germline-derived CDR1 and CDR2 are SGHRS and YFSETQ. The CDR3 extends over 13 amino acids. CDR3 loop: CASGGGSTDTQYF. CDR3 in DNA: TGCGCCAGCGGGGGGGGGAGCACAGATACGCAGTATTTT.

This clonotype has at least ten counts. This sequence joins TRBV5-1 and TRBJ1-6; a possible D gene is TRBD1 (5 bases). In germline, CDR1 is SGHRS, CDR2 YFSETQ. V was pared by 2 bases and J by 2 bases, with 11 bases between. CDR3 size: 16 residues. CDR3 bases: TGCGCCAGCAGCTTTGGGGCGCTGGCCTATAATTCACCCCTCCACTTT. Translation: CASSFGALAYNSPLHF.

This clonotype came up many times. The chain links TRBV20-1 to TRBJ1-1; D might be TRBD1 (5 bases). Trimming took 6 bases from V and 5 from J, leaving 10 bases between them. In germline, CDR1 is DFQATT, CDR2 SNEGSKA (reference sequence). The CDR3 runs to 11 residues. The DNA for the CDR3 is TGCAGTGCGCCAGGGTGGACTGAAGCTTTCTTT. Encoded protein: CSAPGWTEAFF.